The present entry profiles one T cell receptor (beta chain) with its context. The antigen is not known. This sample was included in a study of CD8 T cells in ankylosing spondylitis. Study-level points and caveats: Reportedly, disease-linked clones are significantly enriched in ankylosing spondylitis patients' matched synovial fluid.

TCRdb redid the calling of the 5' RACE reads with MiXCR, one entry per CDR3 protein. The sample has about 360,000 distinct CDR3 sequences; roughly 20% are singletons. This TCR was recovered from a male donor with ankylosing spondylitis or in good health (not recorded which). The sequencing sample was made of blood, either unsorted or a sorted T cell fraction (not recorded which).

CDR3 loop: CASRGTGTESYEQYF. The CDR3 DNA reads TGTGCCAGCAGGGGGACCGGGACGGAGTCCTACGAGCAGTACTTC. The chain uses TRBV12-3 or TRBV12-4 and TRBJ2-7; either TRBD1 or TRBD2 may fit D (5 bases each). This CDR3 has 15 residues. The V end lost 6 bases, the J end lost 1 base, and 16 bases lay between the germline ends.